These 20 T cell receptor beta chains share one sample of origin, sequenced in a study. MiXCR, run by TCRdb on the RT-PCR reads, gives a single entry per CDR3 protein. The table shows about 700,000 distinct CDR3 sequences, with approximately 15% occurring only once. The sample taken for sequencing was memory CD4+ T cells from blood. The receptors shown here come from a female donor in good health, serving as a healthy control.

This clonotype appeared a few times. This rearrangement joins TRBV3-1 to TRBJ1-2, with D perhaps TRBD1 (5 bases). This CDR3 has 13 residues. V lost 3 bases and J 2 bases, leaving 7 bases between the germline ends. Germline values: CDR1 LGHDT, CDR2 YNNKEL (reference sequence). CDR3 sequence: CASSQGRNYGYTF. The CDR3 DNA reads TGTGCCAGCAGCCAGGGGCGGAACTATGGCTACACCTTC.

The chain joins TRBV20-1 to TRBJ2-1; no clear D gene. V gave up 1 base and J gave up 7 bases, with 11 bases separating them. The CDR3 spans 13 residues. Germline-derived CDR1 and CDR2 are DFQATT and SNEGSKA (reference sequence). As DNA, the CDR3 is TGCAGTGCTAGAGTTCAGTGGGAAAATGAGCAGTTCTTC. Its translation is CSARVQWENEQFF.

V usage is TRBV20-1 and J usage is TRBJ2-7; 8 nucleotides line up with TRBD1. The V gene end was trimmed by 5 bases and the J gene end by 2 bases; junction bases not matched to a gene: 5. This CDR3 spans 13 amino acids. In germline, CDR1 is DFQATT, CDR2 SNEGSKA (reference sequence). CDR3 protein: CSARTTGAYEQYF. CDR3 nucleotides: TGCAGTGCTCGAACGACAGGGGCCTACGAGCAGTACTTC.

The chain joins TRBV12-3 or TRBV12-4 to TRBJ2-3; 9 bases are shared with TRBD2. V shed 2 bases and J 8 bases; nucleotides not matched to a gene: 5. The CDR3 consists of 14 residues. CDR3 sequence reads: CASSLQRGVSTQYF. In DNA, the CDR3 is TGTGCCAGCAGTTTACAGCGGGGGGTTAGTACGCAGTATTTT.

This clonotype was counted many times. The rearrangement joins TRBV11-3 to TRBJ2-5; 9 nucleotides agree with TRBD2. The CDR3 runs 14 residues. The V segment lost 5 bases and the J segment 3 bases; nucleotides outside the gene matches: 4. Germline V gives CDR1 SGHNT, CDR2 YENEEA. CDR3 nucleotide sequence: TGTGCCAGCAGCCCCCGGACTAGCGAAGAGACCCAGTACTTC. Protein product: CASSPRTSEETQYF. Supplemented by reference TRBV11-3 and TRBJ2-5, the full variable domain reads EAGVVQSPRYKIIEKKQPVAFWCNPISGHNTLYWYLQNLGQGPELLIRYENEEAVDDSQLPKDRFSAERLKGVDSTLKIQPAELGDSAVYLCASSPRTSEETQYFGPGTRLLVL.

The chain uses TRBV7-8 and TRBJ1-4, with TRBD1 matching over 8 bases. This CDR3 has 15 residues. V lost 4 bases and J lost 5; bases outside the gene matches: 6. Germline V gene lookup returns CDR1 SGHVS and CDR2 FQNEAQ. The CDR3 DNA reads as TGTGCCAGCAGCTCCACGGGACAGGAAAATGAAAAACTGTTTTTT. Its translation is CASSSTGQENEKLFF.

As for this clonotype: One end of the junction varies from germline; a read error may be responsible. J is TRBJ2-1 and V is TRBV24-1, with D possibly TRBD2 on 5 matching bases. Looked up from germline, CDR1 is KGHDR and CDR2 is SFDVKD. CDR3 length: 12 residues. For the CDR3, the DNA is TGCAGTGCTAAGCGGAAGTGCAATGAGCAGTTCTTC. This sequence encodes CSAKRKCNEQFF.

The CDR3, as DNA: TGCAGCGTTGAAACAGGGGGCTCCTACAATGAGCAGTTCTTC. It codes for CSVETGGSYNEQFF. V is TRBV29-1 and J is TRBJ2-1; TRBD1 aligns across 8 bases. This CDR3 comprises 14 residues. V was pared by 2 bases and J by 0 bases, with 0 bases of the junction left unmatched. Germline V gene sequence: CDR1 SQVTM, CDR2 ANQGSEA.

The genes are TRBV6-2 or TRBV6-3 and TRBJ1-1; D may be TRBD1 (5 bases). The CDR3 is 14 amino acids. Germline loops: CDR1 MNHEY, CDR2 SVGEGT. Between the trimmed V and J ends, which lost 5 bases and 1 base, there was a span of 11 bases. CDR3 DNA sequence: TGTGCCAGCAGTGCAGCCGACAGGAACACTGAAGCTTTCTTT. As protein: CASSAADRNTEAFF.

This clonotype was recorded a few times. The chain combines TRBV6-1 with TRBJ1-5; D not certain. The CDR3 loop spans 15 amino acids. Between the trimmed V and J ends, which lost 0 bases and 6 bases, there was a span of 12 bases. Germline V CDR1 and CDR2: MNHNS, SASEGT. The chain's CDR3 is CASSEANFRSQPQHF. CDR3 bases: TGTGCCAGCAGTGAAGCGAACTTTAGGAGTCAGCCCCAGCATTTT.

This clonotype was detected many times. The J gene is TRBJ2-3, the V gene TRBV20-1; 12 bases match TRBD2. The CDR3 spans 14 residues. The germline V gene encodes CDR1 DFQATT and CDR2 SNEGSKA (reference sequence). The trim removed 5 bases at V and 4 bases at J, leaving 4 bases unmatched. CDR3 in amino acids: CSAPLAGGSDTQYF. CDR3 coding DNA: TGCAGTGCTCCACTAGCGGGAGGTTCAGATACGCAGTATTTT.

The chain recombines TRBV7-3 with TRBJ2-1; the match to TRBD2 covers 10 bases. Losses at the gene ends were 4 bases for V and 10 bases for J; bases not matched to a gene: 10. The V gene's germline CDR1 is SGHTA and CDR2 FQGTGA. This CDR3 comprises 15 residues. CDR3 coding DNA: TGTGCCAGCAGCTCGGGGAGCGGGGGGGCCACCGAGCAGTTCTTC. Residues: CASSSGSGGATEQFF. Looking up the rest from reference TRBV7-3 and TRBJ2-1 gives the full variable domain: GAGVSQTPSNKVTEKGKYVELRCDPISGHTALYWYRQSLGQGPEFLIYFQGTGAADDSGLPNDRFFAVRPEGSVSTLKIQRTERGDSAVYLCASSSGSGGATEQFFGPGTRLTVL.

This clonotype appeared a few times. The rearrangement uses TRBV5-1 and TRBJ1-6; no clear D. The germline gives CDR1 SGHRS, CDR2 YFSETQ. CDR3 length equals 16 residues. V was shortened by 4 bases and J by 0 bases, with 11 bases between the two germline ends. CDR3 DNA: TGCGCCAGCAGCGTAGGAGAGAGCTCCTATAATTCACCCCTCCACTTT. Encoded protein: CASSVGESSYNSPLHF.

In its sample, this clonotype was seen many times. The chain employs TRBV30 and TRBJ2-7; D unclear. The CDR3 is made up of 13 amino acids. Germline CDR1 GTSNPN, CDR2 SVGIG (reference sequence). V was cut by 2 bases and J by 2 bases, with 10 bases left in between. The CDR3 DNA reads TGTGCCTGGAGTACGGGTCTAACCTACGAGCAGTACTTC. It yields the protein CAWSTGLTYEQYF.

This clonotype was detected a few times. The chain uses TRBV4-3 and TRBJ2-1, with D unresolved. The V gene's germline CDR1 is LGHNA and CDR2 YSLEER. This CDR3 has 14 amino acids. V lost 0 bases, J lost 12 bases, and 15 bases lay in between. The CDR3 loop reads CASSQESGGMGQFF. Written as DNA, the CDR3 is TGCGCCAGCAGCCAAGAGTCGGGCGGTATGGGGCAGTTCTTC.

This chain links TRBV30 with TRBJ1-5; 7 positions agree with TRBD1. Germline CDR1 GTSNPN, CDR2 SVGIG (reference sequence). CDR3 length: 17 residues. V lost 0 bases to trimming and J lost 0 bases; unmatched junction nucleotides: 8. CDR3 bases: TGTGCCTGGAGTGTAGGCCCGCAGGGGGATAGCAATCAGCCCCAGCATTTT. It specifies CAWSVGPQGDSNQPQHF. The complete variable domain, with remaining parts taken from reference TRBV30 and TRBJ1-5, reads SQTIHQWPATLVQPVGSPLSLECTVEGTSNPNLYWYRQAAGRGLQLLFYSVGIGQISSEVPQNLSASRPQDRQFILSSKKLLLSDSGFYLCAWSVGPQGDSNQPQHFGDGTRLSIL.

This clonotype was counted ten times or more. This rearrangement joins TRBV6-5 to TRBJ2-6; a possible D gene is TRBD2 (6 bases). CDR3 length: 15 residues. Germline V gives CDR1 MNHEY, CDR2 SVGAGI. The V gene lost 6 bases and the J gene lost 0 bases, with 9 bases spanning the gap. The CDR3 DNA is TGTGCCAGCAGGGACGGGGGCTCTGGGGCCAACGTCCTGACTTTC. It specifies CASRDGGSGANVLTF.

J is TRBJ2-7 and V is TRBV30; the D gene is possibly TRBD2 (6 bases). The CDR3 is 14 amino acids. Germline values: CDR1 GTSNPN, CDR2 SVGIG (reference sequence). V shed 4 bases and J shed 4 bases, with 17 bases lying between them. The CDR3 nucleotides read TGTGCCTGGATGGCGGGCGGCGCGGGGTACGAGCAGTACTTC. The encoded protein is CAWMAGGAGYEQYF. Filled out from reference TRBV30 and TRBJ2-7, the complete variable domain reads SQTIHQWPATLVQPVGSPLSLECTVEGTSNPNLYWYRQAAGRGLQLLFYSVGIGQISSEVPQNLSASRPQDRQFILSSKKLLLSDSGFYLCAWMAGGAGYEQYFGPGTRLTVT.

The V call is TRBV24-1, the J call TRBJ2-7; TRBD1 matches at 9 bases. V lost 3 bases, J lost 9 bases, and 5 bases stayed unmatched. This CDR3 is 13 amino acids long. Germline CDR1 is KGHDR and CDR2 is SFDVKD. CDR3: CATSDTGGAGQYF. The CDR3 nucleotides read TGTGCCACCAGTGATACAGGGGGCGCAGGGCAGTACTTC.

This clonotype has just a few counts. CDR3 coding DNA: TGTGCCAGCAGCTTGGGGTATTATAGCAATCAGCCCCAGCATTTT. Translating gives CASSLGYYSNQPQHF. The rearrangement uses TRBV5-6 and TRBJ1-5, with D hard to call. The V gene's germline CDR1 is SGHDT and CDR2 YYEEEE. Trimming removed 0 bases at V and 0 bases at J, with 7 bases between. CDR3 length: 15 residues.